The 16 T cell receptor beta chains given below trace back to one sample, sequenced in a study of cytomegalovirus exposure and HLA in healthy donors. A multiplex PCR was run with 60 Vbeta primers and 13 Jbeta primers. Profiled with immunoSEQ multiplex PCR; TCRdb holds only in-frame clones, not every one. This repertoire includes around 190,000 clones. The material sequenced was PBMCs. Receptors originate from a woman in her 30s in good health and CMV-seropositive.

V usage is TRBV29-1 and J usage is TRBJ1-2, with D hard to call. The CDR3 is 12 residues long. Germline assignment: CDR1 SQVTM and CDR2 ANQGSEA. The V end was cut by 2 bases, the J end by 3 bases, with 7 bases between. CDR3 sequence reads: CSVETTDYGYTF. The CDR3 coding sequence is TGCAGCGTTGAAACCACAGACTATGGCTACACCTTC.

The genes are TRBV4-1 and TRBJ1-4; 7 bases agree with TRBD1. The CDR3 contains 16 residues. The germline V gene has CDR1 MGHRA and CDR2 YSYEKL. The V segment lost 2 bases and the J segment 4 bases; nucleotides outside the gene matches: 7. CDR3 sequence (DNA): TGCGCCAGCAGCCAACCTCCGGGACAGATTAATGAAAAACTGTTTTTT. Translated, it gives CASSQPPGQINEKLFF.

This rearrangement joins TRBV19 to TRBJ2-5; a possible D gene is TRBD1 (6 bases). Germline V CDR1 and CDR2: LNHDA, SQIVND (reference sequence). The CDR3 runs 13 residues. Deletions cut 3 bases from V and 5 bases from J, with 10 bases between. The CDR3 loop reads CASSIGTGETQYF. CDR3 DNA sequence: TGTGCCAGTAGTATCGGTACAGGGGAGACCCAGTACTTC.

The gene calls are TRBV25-1 and TRBJ1-1, with TRBD1 matching 11 bases. The length of the CDR3 is 15 residues. V shed 4 bases and J 3 bases; nucleotides not matched to a gene: 4. Germline V gene data show CDR1 as MGHDK and CDR2 as SYGVNS. Here the CDR3 reads CASSGGQGGYTEAFF. The CDR3 nucleotides read TGTGCCAGCAGTGGGGGACAGGGGGGTTACACTGAAGCTTTCTTT.

CDR3 sequence (DNA): TGTGCCAGCTCACCACTAGCGCTAACGACCTACGAGCAGTACTTC. This gives the protein CASSPLALTTYEQYF. This rearrangement joins TRBV18 to TRBJ2-7; D perhaps matches TRBD2 (5 bases). This CDR3 spans 15 amino acids. Trimming cost V 1 base and J 2 bases, with 12 bases left between them. Germline V CDR1 and CDR2: KGHSH, LQKENI.

The chain has TRBV6-1 and TRBJ1-1; tentatively, D is TRBD1 (6 bases). CDR3 length: 14 residues. Germline V CDR1 and CDR2: MNHNS, SASEGT. V was clipped by 7 bases and J by 10 bases, with 22 bases between them. CDR3 in DNA: TGTGCCAGCATTCGATCACAGGGATTTGGGGGAGCTTTCTTT. Translated, it gives CASIRSQGFGGAFF.

V usage is TRBV5-6 and J usage is TRBJ2-1, with D unclear. The CDR3 covers 13 residues. The V end was cut by 4 bases, the J end by 9 bases, with 14 bases between. CDR1 SGHDT and CDR2 YYEEEE come from the germline V gene. CDR3 nucleotides: TGTGCCAGCAGCCCTCCCCCTCCCGGTGAGCAGTTCTTC. As protein: CASSPPPPGEQFF.

This chain links TRBV10-3 with TRBJ2-7; D is uncertain. CDR1 is ENHRY and CDR2 is SYGVKD in the germline V gene. V was pared by 8 bases and J by 6 bases, with 20 bases between. The CDR3 is 14 amino acids. As DNA, the CDR3 is TGTGCCATCTCCCAAGGCTCCACGACTGGCGAGCAGTACTTC. Translated: CAISQGSTTGEQYF.

The CDR3 DNA reads as TGTGCCACCAGCAGAGGAAGACTAGCGGTTTACGAGCAGTACTTC. This encodes CATSRGRLAVYEQYF. The J gene is TRBJ2-7, the V gene TRBV15; TRBD2 matches at 9 bases. The CDR3 consists of 15 residues. CDR1 and CDR2 (germline): LNHNV, YYDKDF (reference sequence). With 1 base clipped from V and 4 bases from J, the junction kept 5 bases outside the gene matches.

J is TRBJ2-7 and V is TRBV11-3, with D hard to call. The CDR3 sequence is 13 residues long. Deletions cut 2 bases from V and 3 bases from J, with 8 bases between. Germline values: CDR1 SGHNT, CDR2 YENEEA. CDR3 loop: CASSLTASYEQYF. The CDR3 bases are TGTGCCAGCAGCTTAACAGCAAGCTACGAGCAGTACTTC. The variable domain in full, completed from reference TRBV11-3 and TRBJ2-7, reads EAGVVQSPRYKIIEKKQPVAFWCNPISGHNTLYWYLQNLGQGPELLIRYENEEAVDDSQLPKDRFSAERLKGVDSTLKIQPAELGDSAVYLCASSLTASYEQYFGPGTRLTVT.

The rearrangement joins TRBV4-1 to TRBJ2-7; no definite D call. This CDR3 region has 14 residues. The germline V gene encodes CDR1 MGHRA and CDR2 YSYEKL. Trimming left V 3 bases short and J 5 bases short, with 14 bases between. The chain's CDR3 is CASSHVGSLDEQYF. CDR3 DNA: TGCGCCAGCAGCCATGTCGGTTCCTTGGACGAGCAGTACTTC.

The chain combines TRBV5-4 with TRBJ2-1, with 8 bases lining up with TRBD2. The CDR3 spans 18 residues. Losses at the gene ends were 4 bases for V and 8 bases for J; bases not matched to a gene: 20. The germline CDR1 and CDR2 sequences are SGHNT and YYREEE (reference sequence). Written as DNA, the CDR3 is TGTGCCAGCAGCCTACTAGGATCGGGAGGGCCTAAGGGGGATGAGCAGTTCTTC. Translated: CASSLLGSGGPKGDEQFF.

The gene calls are TRBV7-9 and TRBJ1-2, with unresolved D. The CDR3 loop spans 12 amino acids. Between the trimmed V and J ends, which lost 1 base and 7 bases, there was a span of 7 bases. Germline values: CDR1 SEHNR, CDR2 FQNEAQ (reference sequence). CDR3 nucleotide sequence: TGTGCCAGCAGCTTAGAAGTCAGTGGCTACACCTTC. Its translation is CASSLEVSGYTF.

V is TRBV6-1 and J is TRBJ2-5, with TRBD1 matching over 9 bases. The DNA end is a closer match to TRBJ2-7, so the J assignment may be wrong. The CDR3 extends over 15 amino acids. The germline V gene encodes CDR1 MNHNS and CDR2 SASEGT. The CDR3 protein is CASRPGQGISYEQYF. The CDR3 DNA reads as TGTGCCAGCAGACCAGGACAGGGGATATCCTACGAGCAGTACTTC.

The chain couples TRBV6-5 to TRBJ2-5, with D possibly being TRBD1 (6 bases). V lost 5 bases to trimming and J lost 3 bases, with 13 bases between them. The germline CDR1 and CDR2 sequences are MNHEY and SVGAGI. This CDR3 contains 14 residues. For the CDR3, the DNA is TGTGCCAGCAGTCTGGACAGCAAAAAAGAGACCCAGTACTTC. Its translation: CASSLDSKKETQYF.

The chain couples TRBV18 to TRBJ2-3; D perhaps matches TRBD2 (5 bases). Germline V CDR1 and CDR2: KGHSH, LQKENI. There are 13 residues in the CDR3. Trimming took 0 bases from V and 6 from J, leaving 7 bases between them. CDR3 amino acids: CASSPPSGDTQYF. For the CDR3, the DNA is TGTGCCAGCTCACCACCTTCGGGGGATACGCAGTATTTT. Full variable domain (missing parts from reference TRBV18 and TRBJ2-3): NAGVMQNPRHLVRRRGQEARLRCSPMKGHSHVYWYRQLPEEGLKFMVYLQKENIIDESGMPKERFSAEFPKEGPSILRIQQVVRGDSAAYFCASSPPSGDTQYFGPGTRLTVL.